Sequencing of this T cell receptor (beta chain) was carried out in a study of blood T cell repertoires in COVID-19. Background on the study: Material from acute and convalescent COVID-19 was sourced from the United States, Italy and Spain. T cells, B-cell-depleted T cells, or PBMCs supplied cDNA or gDNA.

As processed by the authors: The authors estimated nucleated cell counts from reference gene primer amplification. Sequenced by immunoSEQ multiplex PCR; TCRdb stores in-frame clones only, minus some. That table gives V, J and clone size, and the DNA gave D and trimming. The table lists around 92,000 clones, about 91% of them singletons. This CDR3 contains 15 residues. CDR1 MDHEN and CDR2 SYDVKM come from the germline V gene. Trimming removed 7 bases at V and 2 bases at J, with 18 bases between. Sequencing input: peripheral blood. This receptor was obtained from an elderly woman with active COVID-19. The rearrangement joins TRBV28 to TRBJ2-7, with D possibly TRBD2 on 7 matching bases. The CDR3 DNA reads as TGTGCCAGCAAGCGGGGAGGGGGATTGGCCTACGAGCAGTACTTC. Translated, it gives CASKRGGGLAYEQYF.